This TCR beta chain was sequenced for a study of blood T cell repertoires in COVID-19. Study processing details: Amplification with reference gene primers provided the estimates of nucleated cell counts. The protocol was immunoSEQ multiplex PCR, while the TCRdb copy is restricted to in-frame clones and leaves out a portion. V and J calls and clone size are given by that table; D and trimming were obtained from the DNA. The sample includes about 200,000 clones, approximately 82% seen only once; the top ten take less than 5.5%. Categorization into cohorts depended on clinical history that participants reported. Trimming stripped 0 bases from V and 6 bases from J, with 12 bases between. Germline V gives CDR1 SGHDT, CDR2 YYEEEE. The CDR3 length is 15 residues.

The sample comprised PBMCs or T cells enriched from blood (not recorded which). This chain connects TRBV5-6 to TRBJ1-4; possible D gene TRBD1, 5 bases. The sequence came from a woman between 55 and 75 years old with acute COVID-19. The CDR3 coding sequence is TGTGCCAGCAGCTTGGGTCCAGGGCAATATGAAAAACTGTTTTTT. Its translation is CASSLGPGQYEKLFF. Full variable domain (outside the CDR3, taken from reference TRBV5-6 and TRBJ1-4): DAGVTQSPTHLIKTRGQQVTLRCSPKSGHDTVSWYQQALGQGPQFIFQYYEEEERQRGNFPDRFSGHQFPNYSSELNVNALLLGDSALYLCASSLGPGQYEKLFFGSGTQLSVL.